This passage covers 19 T cell receptor beta chains from one sample sequenced in a study of OX40 agonist ivuxolimab in advanced cancers. Using immunoSEQ multiplex PCR, the repertoire was profiled, and TCRdb retains in-frame clones only, with some absent. The sample records around 63,000 clones, around 86% being singletons. The input for sequencing was CD4+ or CD8+ T cells sorted from blood, taken in a trial of the OX40 agonist ivuxolimab. These receptors were collected from an adult with an advanced solid tumor such as melanoma, head and neck, liver or kidney cancer.

The chain couples TRBV9 to TRBJ2-5, with 7 bases lining up with TRBD1. Germline CDR1 SGDLS, CDR2 YYNGEE. The CDR3 totals 17 residues. V trimming: 4 bases; J trimming: 2 bases; junction bases outside the gene matches: 14. CDR3: CASSTGVIGTPQETQYF. The CDR3 DNA is TGTGCCAGCAGCACAGGGGTCATTGGGACCCCGCAAGAGACCCAGTACTTC.

The chain employs TRBV27 and TRBJ2-5, with TRBD2 matching 9 bases. CDR1 and CDR2 from the germline V gene are MNHEY and SMNVEV (reference sequence). The CDR3 covers 16 residues. The ends lost 5 bases at V and 2 bases at J; junction bases unmatched: 9. CDR3 amino acids: CASSPLEAGGQETQYF. In DNA, the CDR3 is TGTGCCAGCAGTCCCCTTGAGGCGGGAGGGCAAGAGACCCAGTACTTC.

V and J are TRBV9 and TRBJ2-1; 7 nucleotides align to TRBD2. The CDR3 has 15 residues. Looked up from germline, CDR1 is SGDLS and CDR2 is YYNGEE. V lost 4 bases to trimming and J lost 1 base; unmatched junction nucleotides: 5. As DNA, the CDR3 is TGTGCCAGCAGCACAAGCGGGATGTCCTACAATGAGCAGTTCTTC. Translating gives CASSTSGMSYNEQFF.

This clone was recorded a few times. This sequence joins TRBV6-6 and TRBJ2-1; 8 bases agree with TRBD2. CDR1 and CDR2 (germline): MNHNY, SVGAGI (reference sequence). This CDR3 has 15 residues. V shed 4 bases, J shed 9 bases, and the junction held 11 bases outside the gene matches. CDR3 sequence reads: CASSSLSGGPSEQFF. In DNA, the CDR3 is TGTGCCAGCAGTTCGCTTTCGGGAGGGCCTAGTGAGCAGTTCTTC.

The chain combines TRBV6-1 with TRBJ1-5, with D unclear. CDR1 is MNHNS and CDR2 is SASEGT in the germline V gene. CDR3 length equals 13 residues. Trimming left V 4 bases short and J 2 bases short, with 6 bases between. The CDR3 reads CASSADGNQPQHF. The DNA of the CDR3 is TGTGCCAGCAGTGCAGACGGCAATCAGCCCCAGCATTTT.

The chain is built from TRBV2 and TRBJ1-5; no clear D gene. The CDR3 is 14 amino acids. Germline lookup yields CDR1 SNHLY and CDR2 FYNNEI. Trimming pared 7 bases from V and 5 bases from J, leaving 15 bases between. The DNA for the CDR3 is TGTGCCAGCATTGGGGAGATACGGGATCAGCCCCAGCATTTT. Amino acid sequence: CASIGEIRDQPQHF.

This clone was picked up one time. The rearrangement joins TRBV4-1 to TRBJ1-5; a weak D match, TRBD1 (5 bases). Germline CDR1 reads MGHRA; CDR2 reads YSYEKL. CDR3 length: 16 residues. Trimming pared 5 bases from V and 7 bases from J, leaving 21 bases between. The CDR3, as DNA: TGCGCCAGCAGCTCCCTGTCGGCAGGGTCAACACAGCCCCAGCATTTT. It is translated as CASSSLSAGSTQPQHF.

This chain's CDR3 is CASSLVGGQAYEQYF. The DNA of the CDR3 is TGTGCCAGCAGCTTAGTGGGGGGGCAGGCCTACGAGCAGTACTTC. The chain joins TRBV11-2 to TRBJ2-7; maybe TRBD2 (7 bases). The CDR3 is 15 residues long. Looked up from germline, CDR1 is SGHAT and CDR2 is FQNNGV. Trimming removed 1 base from V and 2 bases from J, with 12 bases in between.

The genes are TRBV18 and TRBJ2-6, with D possibly being TRBD2 (5 bases). The CDR3 consists of 15 residues. Germline CDR1 reads KGHSH; CDR2 reads LQKENI. V was pared by 5 bases and J by 0 bases, with 8 bases between. CDR3 protein: CASSERGSGANVLTF. The CDR3, as DNA: TGTGCCAGCTCAGAACGGGGCTCTGGGGCCAACGTCCTGACTTTC.

The chain recombines TRBV5-1 with TRBJ2-3, with 7 positions matching TRBD2. Germline CDR1 is SGHRS and CDR2 is YFSETQ. This CDR3 is built from 15 residues. Losses at the gene ends were 1 base for V and 2 bases for J; bases not matched to a gene: 4. DNA of the CDR3: TGCGCCAGCAGCTTGACGGGGGGAGTCACAGATACGCAGTATTTT. Translated: CASSLTGGVTDTQYF.

The chain has TRBV19 and TRBJ2-3; 12 bases line up with TRBD2. Germline CDR1 LNHDA, CDR2 SQIVND (reference sequence). The junction had 10 bases not matched to a gene; V was cut back by 8 bases and J by 1 base. The CDR3 totals 17 residues. In nucleotides, the CDR3 is TGTGCCAGTTCCCCCCGGACTAGCGGGGCCCGCACAGATACGCAGTATTTT. Translating gives CASSPRTSGARTDTQYF.

The CDR3 DNA sequence: TGTGCCAGCGGAACTAGCGGGACCAATGAGCAGTTCTTC. Amino acids: CASGTSGTNEQFF. J is TRBJ2-1 and V is TRBV6-5; 10 nucleotides align to TRBD2. The CDR3 is made up of 13 amino acids. Germline lookup yields CDR1 MNHEY and CDR2 SVGAGI. The V and J ends lost 8 bases and 6 bases, in that order; junction bases with no gene match: 4.

The chain carries TRBV10-2 and TRBJ2-2; D is perhaps TRBD2 (5 bases). CDR1 and CDR2 (germline): WSHSY, SAAADI. Trimming took 6 bases from V and 4 from J, leaving 21 bases between them. CDR3 length equals 17 residues. The CDR3 coding sequence is TGCGCCAGCAGAGAACTAGAGTCATTCTTCGGCACCGGGGAGCTGTTTTTT. Translated: CASRELESFFGTGELFF.

The rearrangement joins TRBV29-1 to TRBJ2-7; 10 nucleotides line up with TRBD2. Trimming took 3 bases from V and 7 from J; bases not matched to a gene: 9. Germline V gene lookup returns CDR1 SQVTM and CDR2 ANQGSEA. The CDR3 totals 14 residues. CDR3 protein: CSVEGLAGEREQYF. CDR3 sequence (DNA): TGCAGCGTTGAGGGTCTAGCGGGAGAACGGGAGCAGTACTTC.

CDR3 in DNA: TGTGCCAGCACCCCTCTGGGGGGGCTGAGTAGCAATCAGCCCCAGCATTTT. Its protein is CASTPLGGLSSNQPQHF. The chain couples TRBV27 to TRBJ1-5; possible D gene TRBD1, 6 bases. V was trimmed by 7 bases and J by 0 bases, leaving 19 bases between them. This CDR3 comprises 17 residues. CDR1 is MNHEY, CDR2 SMNVEV, per germline (reference sequence).

This chain connects TRBV5-5 to TRBJ2-1; 9 nucleotides align to TRBD2. The germline CDR1 and CDR2 sequences are SGHKS and YYEKEE (reference sequence). This CDR3 is built from 16 residues. The junction had 5 bases not matched to a gene; V was cut back by 1 base and J by 3 bases. The CDR3 loop is CASSLMTSGVYNEQFF. Written as DNA, the CDR3 is TGTGCCAGCAGCTTGATGACTAGCGGAGTCTACAATGAGCAGTTCTTC.

This clone is a singleton in its sample. V and J are TRBV6-5 and TRBJ1-1; D possibly corresponds to TRBD1 (5 bases). From germline, CDR1 is MNHEY and CDR2 SVGAGI. The V end was cut by 7 bases, the J end by 3 bases, with 12 bases between. The CDR3 is 13 amino acids. The CDR3 spells CASILGGHTEAFF. The DNA of the CDR3 is TGTGCCAGCATCCTTGGGGGTCACACTGAAGCTTTCTTT.

J is TRBJ2-1 and V is TRBV18; TRBD1 might be the D (5 bases). CDR3 length equals 16 residues. CDR1 and CDR2 from the germline V gene are KGHSH and LQKENI. V lost 3 bases and J 2 bases, leaving 14 bases between the germline ends. In DNA form, the CDR3 reads TGTGCCAGCTCACCTAGGGGTAACGCCCCCTACAATGAGCAGTTCTTC. Translating gives CASSPRGNAPYNEQFF.

The chain employs TRBV5-1 and TRBJ1-3; D not certain. This CDR3 spans 14 amino acids. The V gene lost 4 bases and the J gene lost 0 bases, with 8 bases spanning the gap. The V gene's germline CDR1 is SGHRS and CDR2 YFSETQ. In DNA form, the CDR3 reads TGCGCCAGCAGCACGTGGGTCTCTGGAAACACCATATATTTT. This encodes CASSTWVSGNTIYF. Drawing the rest from reference TRBV5-1 and TRBJ1-3, the complete variable domain is KAGVTQTPRYLIKTRGQQVTLSCSPISGHRSVSWYQQTPGQGLQFLFEYFSETQRNKGNFPGRFSGRQFSNSRSEMNVSTLELGDSALYLCASSTWVSGNTIYFGEGSWLTVV.